This is a list of T cell receptor beta chains from one sample in a study of T cell clones after liver transplantation. Only in-frame clones appear in the TCRdb table, and some are missing; sequencing was by immunoSEQ multiplex PCR. The table includes some 120,000 clones, about nine tenths detected once. The sequenced sample was CD4+ T cells from blood, obtained 12 months after liver transplant. All receptors derive from a human patient who received a liver transplant. Some T cells may be graft donor cells. CDR3s include the opening cysteine and the closing phenylalanine or tryptophan. Fields, in order: clone size, V gene, D gene, J gene, CDR3 DNA, CDR3 protein. The D gene is left open where the match is weak. Not every row has a clone size; where given, it reads once, few, many or a size class.

.	TRBV18	.	TRBJ1-1	TGTGCCAGCTCACTAGACAGAGACACTGAAGCTTTCTTT	CASSLDRDTEAFF
.	TRBV7-2	TRBD2	TRBJ2-3	TGTGCCAGCAGCCCCTCAAGCGGGAGTGCAGATACGCAGTATTTT	CASSPSSGSADTQYF
few	TRBV19	TRBD1	TRBJ2-7	TGTGCCAGTAGTAGGGACAGTAACTACGAGCAGTACTTC	CASSRDSNYEQYF
.	TRBV11-3	.	TRBJ2-5	TGTGCCAGCTCACGGGCCGTAAAGGAGACCCAGTACTTC	CASSRAVKETQYF
few	TRBV6-1	.	TRBJ2-1	TGTGCCAGCAGTGGGTCCTGGTCCTACAATGAGCAGTTCTTC	CASSGSWSYNEQFF
once	TRBV2	TRBD1	TRBJ1-5	TGTGCCAGCACCCCGAACAGGGGGGGTCAGCCCCAGCATTTT	CASTPNRGGQPQHF
.	TRBV4-2	.	TRBJ2-2	TGTGCCAGCAGCCACGGACAAACGAGCACCGGGGAGCTGTTTTTT	CASSHGQTSTGELFF
.	TRBV10-3	.	TRBJ2-1	TGTGCCATCAGTGATATTTTGGGGGCCTACAATGAGCAGTTCTTC	CAISDILGAYNEQFF
once	TRBV6-1	.	TRBJ1-1	TGTGCCAGCGGGAGGCAGGGTGGCTCTGAAGCTTTCTTT	CASGRQGGSEAFF
.	TRBV7-2	.	TRBJ2-5	TGTGCCAGCAGCTTAGCGGGGGGGCGCGAGACCCAGTACTTC	CASSLAGGRETQYF
.	TRBV15	.	TRBJ2-6	TGTGCCACCAGCATCCAAGGGGGAGCCGGGGCCAACGTCCTGACTTTC	CATSIQGGAGANVLTF
.	TRBV7-2	.	TRBJ1-2	TGTGCCAGCAGCTTAACCGGGACATCCGCTAACTATGGCTACACCTTC	CASSLTGTSANYGYTF
once	TRBV2	.	TRBJ2-1	TGTGCCAGCAGGTCACCCTTTGATGAGCAGTTCTTC	CASRSPFDEQFF
.	TRBV6-5	.	TRBJ1-5	TGTGCCAGCAGTTCCCGACAGGGCAATCAGCCCCAGCATTTT	CASSSRQGNQPQHF
.	TRBV28	.	TRBJ1-1	TGTGCCAGCAGCCCGAACTTTTTGGGCGCATCGGACACTGAAGCTTTCTTT	CASSPNFLGASDTEAFF
.	TRBV5-6	.	TRBJ2-3	TGTGCCAGCAGCTTGGGCGGGGCTAGCACAGATACGCAGTATTTT	CASSLGGASTDTQYF
.	TRBV14	.	TRBJ2-3	TGTGCCAGCAGCCAAATGGCCGCCGATACGCAGTATTTT	CASSQMAADTQYF
.	TRBV10-3	TRBD1	TRBJ1-1	TGTGCCATCAGTGATCCGGGACAGCGGGGCACTGAAGCTTTCTTT	CAISDPGQRGTEAFF
.	TRBV16	TRBD1	TRBJ2-7	TGTGCCAGCAGCCAATCTCGCGTAGGACAGGGTTCCTACGAGCAGTACTTC	CASSQSRVGQGSYEQYF
.	TRBV18	.	TRBJ2-3	TGTGCCAGCTCACCACAACCTAGCACAGATACGCAGTATTTT	CASSPQPSTDTQYF
.	TRBV5-1	TRBD2	TRBJ2-3	TGCGCCAGCAGCTTGATGACTAGCGGGAGGACAGATACGCAGTATTTT	CASSLMTSGRTDTQYF
.	TRBV5-1	.	TRBJ2-5	TGCGCCAGCAGCTTGGTGGCGGGTTACGAGACCCAGTACTTC	CASSLVAGYETQYF
few	TRBV5-1	.	TRBJ2-3	TGCGCCAGCAGCACCGCCTCTAGCACAGATACGCAGTATTTT	CASSTASSTDTQYF
.	TRBV19	.	TRBJ1-1	TGTGCCAGTAGTATAGCCGGGCGGCGGCTTAACACTGAAGCTTTCTTT	CASSIAGRRLNTEAFF
.	TRBV5-8	.	TRBJ2-7	TGTGCCAGCAGCTTGGGTTACGAGCAGTACTTC	CASSLGYEQYF
.	TRBV9	.	TRBJ1-1	TGTGCCAGCAAGGGACCGGACACTGAAGCTTTCTTT	CASKGPDTEAFF
.	TRBV7-2	.	TRBJ1-3	TGTGCCAGCAGCTTAGTACCAGGAACCTCTGAAAACACCATATATTTT	CASSLVPGTSENTIYF
.	TRBV6-1	.	TRBJ2-6	TGTGCCAGCAGGGGTAGCCCTGGGGCCAACGTCCTGACTTTC	CASRGSPGANVLTF
.	TRBV5-4	.	TRBJ2-4	TGTGCCAGCAGCTTGGGGGCAGAAAAAAACATTCAGTACTTC	CASSLGAEKNIQYF
.	TRBV2	TRBD2	TRBJ2-1	TGTGCCAGCAGGGATAGCGGGAGGTACAATGAGCAGTTCTTC	CASRDSGRYNEQFF
.	TRBV28	.	TRBJ1-2	TGTGCCAGCAGCTCCCCCTCATTGCGTCACTATGGCTACACCTTC	CASSSPSLRHYGYTF
.	TRBV30	TRBD1	TRBJ2-2	TGTGCCTGGGACAGGGGGAGCACCGGGGAGCTGTTTTTT	CAWDRGSTGELFF
.	TRBV6-1	.	TRBJ1-4	TGTGCCAGCAGAGGATGGGGATCGGCTAATGAAAAACTGTTTTTT	CASRGWGSANEKLFF
.	TRBV5-6	.	TRBJ1-1	TGTGCCAGCAGCTTAGAGATTGACAGGAACACTGAAGCTTTCTTT	CASSLEIDRNTEAFF
.	TRBV7-3	.	TRBJ2-4	TGTGCCAGCAGCACGACTGGGGGAAACATTCAGTACTTC	CASSTTGGNIQYF
.	TRBV7-2	TRBD1	TRBJ1-4	TGTGCCAGCAGCTTAATGGGGACAGGTAGCCCAAAACTGTTTTTT	CASSLMGTGSPKLFF
.	TRBV18	.	TRBJ2-1	TGTGCCAGCTCACCACCAGGGACGATTGAGCAGTTCTTC	CASSPPGTIEQFF
.	TRBV2	.	TRBJ2-1	TGTGCCAGCAGCTCGGAACTGTACAATGAGCAGTTCTTC	CASSSELYNEQFF
.	TRBV9	.	TRBJ2-7	TGTGCCAGCAGCGTTGGGGGTTCCGACGAGCAGTACTTC	CASSVGGSDEQYF
.	TRBV11-2	TRBD2	TRBJ2-7	TGTGCCAGCAGCCCCCGACTAGCGGGCGAACTTTCCTACGAGCAGTACTTC	CASSPRLAGELSYEQYF